This T cell receptor (beta chain) was recovered during a study of Graves' ophthalmopathy and Graves' hyperthyroidism. In the study overall: The collection of peripheral blood took place at initial diagnosis, before any treatment.

General study results and limits: Clonotypes were expanded in thyroid at above 0.001 frequency, and most also appeared in blood.

This clonotype was counted at least ten times. Its antigen is unidentified. The CDR3 extends over 15 amino acids. V was shortened by 7 bases and J by 2 bases, with 15 bases between the two germline ends. As the template, RNA transcripts were used to amplify TCR beta CDR3 regions. An opening RT-PCR round employed HTBI primers and preceded a second-round multiplex PCR. TCRdb analysed the multiplex PCR reads with MiXCR anew, one entry per CDR3 protein. The table has 350,000 to 400,000 distinct CDR3 sequences, about 16% seen once. The PBMCs used were ones drawn from about 9.3 ml of fresh peripheral blood. This receptor was obtained from a young woman with Graves' ophthalmopathy. V and J are TRBV12-3 or TRBV12-4 and TRBJ1-3; D unresolved. Specimen: peripheral blood. CDR3 region: CASTFPGSAGNTIYF. CDR3 bases: TGTGCCAGCACATTCCCGGGTTCGGCTGGAAACACCATATATTTT.